This section outlines one TCR beta chain sequence together with its context. This clone occurred once. Its antigen remains unidentified. The record has no base qualities; no much larger clone is one base away. The CDR3 contains 14 residues, cysteine and phenylalanine counted. Kept here is only the CDR3 DNA, which spans 42 bases and is read in frame from base 1. V lost 4 bases and J lost 1 base, and the count of bases not matched to a germline gene is 0. Looking up the germline V gene (reference sequence) yields CDR1 MNHEY and CDR2 SMNVEV. The sample comes from a study of T cell changes during pregnancy in multiple sclerosis (dated by TCRdb to about 2019). About the study as a whole: Changes in the T cell repertoire over the course of pregnancy were examined in this study in women with multiple sclerosis.

Library prep was done by the immunoSEQ multiplex PCR assay. The source is immuneACCESS, and TCRdb retained only in-frame sequences with V and J called. Part of the clones is not carried over; for the studies checked, unresolved V genes explain less than half of this, and the remainder is unexplained. A total of 39,000 or so clones appear in this sample, 85% to 95% of them only once. Under 0.45% of the sample goes to the ten largest clones. The sample consisted of CD4+ T cells from peripheral blood mononuclear cells, taken after pregnancy. The chain links TRBV27 with TRBJ1-5; TRBD1 lines up with 8 middle nucleotides. The TCR sequence derives from a female donor in good health, enrolled as a control in a pregnancy study. Here the CDR3 is given as CASSWTGSNQPQHF. The DNA sequence is given as TGTGCCAGCAGTTGGACAGGGAGCAATCAGCCCCAGCATTTT.